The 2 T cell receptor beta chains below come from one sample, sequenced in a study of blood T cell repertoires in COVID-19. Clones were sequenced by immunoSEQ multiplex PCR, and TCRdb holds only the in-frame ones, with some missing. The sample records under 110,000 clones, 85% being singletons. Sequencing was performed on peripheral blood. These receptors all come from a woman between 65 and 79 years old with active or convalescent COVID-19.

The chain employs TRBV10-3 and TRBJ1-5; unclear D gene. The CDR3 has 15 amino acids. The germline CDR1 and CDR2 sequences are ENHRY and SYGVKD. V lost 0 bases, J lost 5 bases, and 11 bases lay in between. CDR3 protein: CAISESSQLDQPQHF. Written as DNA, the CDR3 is TGTGCCATCAGTGAGTCATCCCAGCTAGATCAGCCCCAGCATTTT.

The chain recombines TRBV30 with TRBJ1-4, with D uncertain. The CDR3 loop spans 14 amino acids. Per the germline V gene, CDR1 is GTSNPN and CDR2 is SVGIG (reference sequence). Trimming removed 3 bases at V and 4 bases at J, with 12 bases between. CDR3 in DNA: TGTGCCTGGAGGACATCCTCGAGTAATGAAAAACTGTTTTTT. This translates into CAWRTSSSNEKLFF.